This entry lists 15 T cell receptor beta chains sequenced from one sample in a study of T cell responses to AZD1222 COVID-19 vaccine. Assay used: immunoSEQ multiplex PCR; TCRdb lists only in-frame clones, some missing. The table has about 79,000 clones, over 75% seen once. The sample in question was peripheral blood, obtained on day 0 of AZD1222 vaccination. All receptors derive from an adult in good health.

The rearrangement uses TRBV2 and TRBJ2-7; 11 bases align to TRBD1. The ends lost 6 bases at V and 1 base at J; junction bases unmatched: 11. The germline V gene has CDR1 SNHLY and CDR2 FYNNEI. The CDR3 has 17 residues. CDR3 sequence reads: CASSEVRGTGGSYEQYF. The CDR3 DNA sequence: TGTGCCAGCAGCGAGGTCCGAGGGACAGGGGGTTCCTACGAGCAGTACTTC.

The chain links TRBV6-5 to TRBJ2-5; 7 bases agree with TRBD2. V shed 6 bases, J shed 2 bases, and the junction held 6 bases outside the gene matches. Germline CDR1 reads MNHEY; CDR2 reads SVGAGI. This CDR3 has 14 amino acids. The CDR3 DNA reads as TGTGCCAGCAGCGGGAGGCAGGCGCAAGAGACCCAGTACTTC. Amino acid sequence: CASSGRQAQETQYF.

This clone was detected ten times or more. This sequence joins TRBV6-5 and TRBJ1-6; 8 positions agree with TRBD1. The junction had 11 bases not matched to a gene; V was cut back by 6 bases and J by 13 bases. The CDR3 consists of 14 residues. CDR1 MNHEY and CDR2 SVGAGI come from the germline V gene. The CDR3 DNA reads TGTGCCAGCAGCTCGGGACAGGCGGAACGCCCCCTCCACTTT. It specifies CASSSGQAERPLHF.

The CDR3 is CASGGQGSYEQYF. In DNA form, the CDR3 reads TGTGCCAGCGGGGGACAGGGCTCCTACGAGCAGTACTTC. The chain is built from TRBV2 and TRBJ2-7; 9 nucleotides align to TRBD1. Germline loops: CDR1 SNHLY, CDR2 FYNNEI. The V segment lost 8 bases and the J segment 0 bases; nucleotides outside the gene matches: 2. The CDR3 is made up of 13 amino acids.

The rearrangement links TRBV18 to TRBJ1-5; D remains unclear. V was shortened by 4 bases and J by 2 bases, with 9 bases between the two germline ends. Per germline, CDR1 KGHSH and CDR2 LQKENI. The CDR3 totals 14 residues. CDR3 nucleotide sequence: TGTGCCAGCTCACTTGGGGAAGGCAATCAGCCCCAGCATTTT. The encoded protein is CASSLGEGNQPQHF.

The CDR3 loop reads CSAGPRGEQYF. The CDR3 DNA is TGCAGCGCTGGGCCAAGAGGCGAGCAGTACTTC. The chain employs TRBV29-1 and TRBJ2-7; D is ambiguous. The V end was cut by 7 bases, the J end by 6 bases, with 13 bases between. The CDR3 is 11 residues long. The germline V gene has CDR1 SQVTM and CDR2 ANQGSEA.

The J gene is TRBJ2-7, the V gene TRBV3-1 (or the pseudogene TRBV3-2); 9 nucleotides line up with TRBD2. This CDR3 region has 14 residues. CDR1 and CDR2 from the germline V gene are LGHDT and YNNKEL (reference sequence). V lost 3 bases, J lost 2 bases, and 2 bases stayed unmatched. The CDR3 nucleotides read TGTGCCAGCAGCCAGGGCGGGAGGGCCTACGAGCAGTACTTC. Translating gives CASSQGGRAYEQYF.

A single count supports this clone. At one end the junction does not follow the germline gene, possibly because of a read error. The rearrangement joins TRBV12-3 or TRBV12-4 to TRBJ1-2; D gene unclear. This CDR3 has 12 amino acids. In DNA form, the CDR3 reads TGTGCCAGCAGTGTAGCCTCTGAGGGCTACACCTTC. Its protein is CASSVASEGYTF.

This chain joins TRBV24-1 and TRBJ1-1; 7 positions agree with TRBD1. The CDR3 sequence is 11 residues long. V lost 9 bases to trimming and J lost 5 bases; unmatched junction nucleotides: 2. The germline V gene encodes CDR1 KGHDR and CDR2 SFDVKD. The DNA for the CDR3 is TGTGCCACCCAACAGGGGACTGAAGCTTTCTTT. Translating gives CATQQGTEAFF.

V gene TRBV5-6 combines with J gene TRBJ1-3; tentative D call: TRBD1 (6 bases). Germline loops: CDR1 SGHDT, CDR2 YYEEEE. Trimming removed 4 bases at V and 1 base at J, with 18 bases between. CDR3 length: 17 residues. This CDR3 is CASSNAMRGGSGNTIYF. CDR3 DNA sequence: TGTGCCAGCAGCAATGCGATGCGAGGGGGGTCTGGAAACACCATATATTTT.

The CDR3 is CATKGGSTEAFF. CDR3 bases: TGTGCCACCAAAGGGGGAAGCACTGAAGCTTTCTTT. This chain connects TRBV28 to TRBJ1-1; D might be TRBD1 (6 bases). CDR1 is MDHEN and CDR2 is SYDVKM in the germline V gene. The CDR3 spans 12 residues. Between the trimmed V and J ends, which lost 10 bases and 4 bases, there was a span of 13 bases.

The chain combines TRBV2 with TRBJ1-1; D ambiguous. This CDR3 region has 15 residues. Germline values: CDR1 SNHLY, CDR2 FYNNEI. Trimming removed 5 bases at V and 5 bases at J, with 18 bases between. The DNA of the CDR3 is TGTGCCAGCAGTAATGACCGAAGGCGAGGAACTGAAGCTTTCTTT. Translation gives CASSNDRRRGTEAFF.

The chain is built from TRBV7-2 and TRBJ1-6, with 8 bases lining up with TRBD1. This CDR3 region has 13 residues. Trimming cost V 1 base and J 17 bases; bases outside gene matches: 7. Per the germline V gene, CDR1 is SGHTA and CDR2 is FQGNSA. DNA of the CDR3: TGTGCCAGCAGCTTAGAAGGACAGGGCCGTATCCACTTT. It is translated as CASSLEGQGRIHF.

The chain carries TRBV5-4 and TRBJ2-7; no firm D call. Germline loops: CDR1 SGHNT, CDR2 YYREEE (reference sequence). This CDR3 region has 13 residues. The V end was cut by 7 bases, the J end by 2 bases, with 13 bases between. The CDR3, as DNA: TGTGCCAGCGGCACCGGGCGGACCTACGAGCAGTACTTC. Protein sequence: CASGTGRTYEQYF.

This rearrangement joins TRBV5-6 to TRBJ1-3; 9 bases match TRBD1. This CDR3 has 15 amino acids. Germline V CDR1 and CDR2: SGHDT, YYEEEE. V dropped 4 bases and J dropped 5; count of bases not matched to a gene: 7. CDR3 nucleotides: TGTGCCAGCAGCGGGGGACAGGGCGTTAGAAACACCATATATTTT. This translates into CASSGGQGVRNTIYF.